The present entry profiles one T cell receptor beta chain with its context. Germline CDR1 and CDR2: LNHDA and SQIVND (reference sequence). The V and J ends lost 7 bases and 7 bases respectively, with 19 bases between them. The CDR3 consists of 15 residues. The data belong to a study of CD8+CD57+ T cells in acquired aplastic anemia. It was genomic DNA that served as the template for profiling TCR beta VDJ and CDR3. TCRdb re-analysed the reads in MiXCR, keeping a single row per CDR3 protein. Of around 190,000 distinct CDR3 sequences listed, less than 70% are singletons. Sample: sorted CD4+, CD8+, or CD8+CD57+ T cells (not recorded which) from PBMCs. The sequence came from a human donor in good health, serving as a control. The genes are TRBV19 and TRBJ1-4; D perhaps matches TRBD1 (5 bases). CDR3 coding DNA: TGTGCCAGTACCAATAGGGGACCCGGTCCTGAAAAACTGTTTTTT. It yields the protein CASTNRGPGPEKLFF. The entire variable domain, with the rest obtained from reference TRBV19 and TRBJ1-4, is as follows: DGGITQSPKYLFRKEGQNVTLSCEQNLNHDAMYWYRQDPGQGLRLIYYSQIVNDFQKGDIAEGYSVSREKKESFPLTVTSAQKNPTAFYLCASTNRGPGPEKLFFGSGTQLSVL.